The 3 T cell receptor beta chains below all came from one sample that was sequenced in a study of cytotoxic CD8 clonotypes in ibrutinib-treated CLL. Measured with immunoSEQ multiplex PCR; TCRdb has only the in-frame clones, and not every one. The sample lists 20,000 to 25,000 clones, roughly 74% occurring once. Sequencing used PBMCs, obtained after 12 months of ibrutinib treatment. These receptors were taken from a human donor with chronic lymphocytic leukemia.

The chain uses TRBV10-1 and TRBJ2-2; TRBD2 is a possible D gene (5 bases). The V end was cut by 7 bases, the J end by 5 bases, with 11 bases between. From germline, CDR1 is WNHNN and CDR2 SYGVQD (reference sequence). The CDR3 has 13 residues. CDR3 sequence: CASKGRETGELFF. The CDR3 coding sequence is TGCGCCAGCAAGGGCCGGGAAACCGGGGAGCTGTTTTTT.

This CDR3 is CASSLYRGAVNYGYTF. The DNA for the CDR3 is TGTGCCAGCAGTTTGTATCGAGGGGCAGTTAACTATGGCTACACCTTC. The chain joins TRBV28 to TRBJ1-2; a weak D match, TRBD1 (5 bases). This CDR3 is built from 16 residues. Germline lookup yields CDR1 MDHEN and CDR2 SYDVKM. V was clipped by 3 bases and J by 1 base, with 15 bases between them.

CDR3 sequence: CASSSGLAGRGEQYF. CDR3 sequence (DNA): TGTGCCAGCAGCTCCGGACTAGCGGGCCGGGGAGAGCAGTACTTC. V and J are TRBV13 and TRBJ2-7; 11 nucleotides agree with TRBD2. The CDR3 is 15 residues long. The V segment lost 4 bases and the J segment 7 bases; nucleotides outside the gene matches: 9. Germline V lookup: CDR1 PRHDT, CDR2 FYEKMQ (reference sequence).